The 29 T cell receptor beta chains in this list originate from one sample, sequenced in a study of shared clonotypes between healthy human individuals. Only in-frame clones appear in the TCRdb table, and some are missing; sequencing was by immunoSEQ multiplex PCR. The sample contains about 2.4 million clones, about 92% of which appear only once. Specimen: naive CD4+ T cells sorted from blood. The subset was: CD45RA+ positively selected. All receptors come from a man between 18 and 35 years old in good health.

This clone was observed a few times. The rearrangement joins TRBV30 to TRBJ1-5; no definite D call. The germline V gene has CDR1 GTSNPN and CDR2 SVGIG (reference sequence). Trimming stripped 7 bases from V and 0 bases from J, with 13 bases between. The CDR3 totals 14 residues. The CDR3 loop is CAFQVGYSNQPQHF. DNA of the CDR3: TGTGCCTTCCAGGTGGGATATAGCAATCAGCCCCAGCATTTT. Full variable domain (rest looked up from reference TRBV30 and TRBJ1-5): SQTIHQWPATLVQPVGSPLSLECTVEGTSNPNLYWYRQAAGRGLQLLFYSVGIGQISSEVPQNLSASRPQDRQFILSSKKLLLSDSGFYLCAFQVGYSNQPQHFGDGTRLSIL.

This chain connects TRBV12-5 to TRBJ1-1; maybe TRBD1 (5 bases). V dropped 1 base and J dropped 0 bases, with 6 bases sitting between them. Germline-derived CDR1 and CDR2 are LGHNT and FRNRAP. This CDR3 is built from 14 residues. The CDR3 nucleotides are TGTGCTAGTGGTTTGGGGGGCATGAACACTGAAGCTTTCTTT. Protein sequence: CASGLGGMNTEAFF. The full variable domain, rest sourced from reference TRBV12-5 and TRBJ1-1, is DARVTQTPRHKVTEMGQEVTMRCQPILGHNTVFWYRQTMMQGLELLAYFRNRAPLDDSGMPKDRFSAEMPDATLATLKIQPSEPRDSAVYFCASGLGGMNTEAFFGQGTRLTVV.

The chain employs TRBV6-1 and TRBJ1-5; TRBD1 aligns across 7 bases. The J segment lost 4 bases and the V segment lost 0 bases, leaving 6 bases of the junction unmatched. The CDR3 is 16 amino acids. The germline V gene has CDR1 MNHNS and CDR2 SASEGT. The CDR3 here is CASSEAYRGRNQPQHF. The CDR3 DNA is TGTGCCAGCAGTGAAGCCTACAGGGGAAGGAATCAGCCCCAGCATTTT.

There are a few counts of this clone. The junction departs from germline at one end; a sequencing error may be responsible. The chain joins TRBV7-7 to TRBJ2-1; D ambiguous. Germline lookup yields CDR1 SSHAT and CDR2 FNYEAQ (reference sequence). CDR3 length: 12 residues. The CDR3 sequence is CASSLPDNEQFF. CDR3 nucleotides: TGTGCTAGCAGCTTACCAGATAATGAGCAGTTCTTC.

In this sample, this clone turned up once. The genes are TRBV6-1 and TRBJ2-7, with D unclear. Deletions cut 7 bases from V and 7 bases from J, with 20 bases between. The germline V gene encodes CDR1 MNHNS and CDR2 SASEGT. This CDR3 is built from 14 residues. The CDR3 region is CASTLTSDEGEQYF. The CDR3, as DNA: TGTGCCAGCACCTTAACCTCGGACGAAGGAGAGCAGTACTTC.

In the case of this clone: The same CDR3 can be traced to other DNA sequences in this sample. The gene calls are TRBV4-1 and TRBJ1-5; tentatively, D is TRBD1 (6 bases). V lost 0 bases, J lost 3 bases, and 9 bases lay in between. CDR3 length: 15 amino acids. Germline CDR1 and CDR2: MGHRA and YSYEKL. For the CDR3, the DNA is TGCGCCAGCAGCCAAGACAGGGGCCCCAATCAGCCCCAGCATTTT. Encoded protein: CASSQDRGPNQPQHF.

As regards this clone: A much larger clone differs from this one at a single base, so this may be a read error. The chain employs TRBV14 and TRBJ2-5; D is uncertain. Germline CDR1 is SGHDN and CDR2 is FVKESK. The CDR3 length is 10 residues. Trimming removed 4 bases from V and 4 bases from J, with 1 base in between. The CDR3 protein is CASSLETQYF. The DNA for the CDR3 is TGTGCCAGCAGCCTAGAGACCCAGTACTTC.

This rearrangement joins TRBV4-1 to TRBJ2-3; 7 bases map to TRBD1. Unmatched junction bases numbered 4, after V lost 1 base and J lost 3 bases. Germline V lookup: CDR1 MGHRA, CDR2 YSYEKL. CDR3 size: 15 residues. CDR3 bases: TGCGCCAGCAGCCAAGTGGGACAGCAAACAGATACGCAGTATTTT. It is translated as CASSQVGQQTDTQYF.

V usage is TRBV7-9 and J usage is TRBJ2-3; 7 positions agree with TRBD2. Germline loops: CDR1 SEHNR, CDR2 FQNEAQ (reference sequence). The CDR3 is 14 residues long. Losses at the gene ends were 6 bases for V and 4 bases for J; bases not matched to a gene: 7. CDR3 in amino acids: CASRSGGVPDTQYF. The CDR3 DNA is TGTGCCAGCAGATCTGGGGGGGTCCCAGATACGCAGTATTTT.

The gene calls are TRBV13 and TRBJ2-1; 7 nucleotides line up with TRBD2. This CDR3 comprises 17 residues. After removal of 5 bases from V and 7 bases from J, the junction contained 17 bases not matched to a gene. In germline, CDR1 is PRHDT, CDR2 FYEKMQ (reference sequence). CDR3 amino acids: CASSPSLTSEWKNEQFF. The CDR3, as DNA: TGTGCCAGCAGCCCCTCCCTCACTAGCGAGTGGAAGAATGAGCAGTTCTTC.

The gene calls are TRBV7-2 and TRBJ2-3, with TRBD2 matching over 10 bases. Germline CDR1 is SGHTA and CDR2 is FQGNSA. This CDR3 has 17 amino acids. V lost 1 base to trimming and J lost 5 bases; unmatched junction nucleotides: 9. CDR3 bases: TGTGCCAGCAGCTTAGTACGTAGCGGGGGGATACGAGATACGCAGTATTTT. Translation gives CASSLVRSGGIRDTQYF.

The CDR3 protein is CASSNQGLGEQFF. DNA of the CDR3: TGTGCCAGCAGCAACCAAGGTCTGGGAGAGCAGTTCTTC. The chain is built from TRBV7-2 and TRBJ2-1, with no clear D. The germline V gene has CDR1 SGHTA and CDR2 FQGNSA. The ends were cut back, 5 bases at V and 10 bases at J, with 15 bases in the middle. The CDR3 has 13 residues.

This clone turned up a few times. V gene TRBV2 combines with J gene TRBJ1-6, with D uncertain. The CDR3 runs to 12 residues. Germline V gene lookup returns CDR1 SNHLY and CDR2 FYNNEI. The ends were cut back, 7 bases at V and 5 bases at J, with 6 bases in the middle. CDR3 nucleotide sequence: TGTGCCAGCACCACCGATAATTCACCCCTCCACTTT. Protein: CASTTDNSPLHF. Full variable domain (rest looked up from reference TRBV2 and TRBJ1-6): EPEVTQTPSHQVTQMGQEVILRCVPISNHLYFYWYRQILGQKVEFLVSFYNNEISEKSEIFDDQFSVERPDGSNFTLKIRSTKLEDSAMYFCASTTDNSPLHFGNGTRLTVT.

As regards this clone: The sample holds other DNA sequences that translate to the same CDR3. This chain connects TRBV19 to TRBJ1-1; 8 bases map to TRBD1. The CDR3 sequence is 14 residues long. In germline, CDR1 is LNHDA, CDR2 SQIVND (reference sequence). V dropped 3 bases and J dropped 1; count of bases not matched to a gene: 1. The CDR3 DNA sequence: TGTGCCAGTAGTATGGGACAGGCGAACACTGAAGCTTTCTTT. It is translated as CASSMGQANTEAFF.

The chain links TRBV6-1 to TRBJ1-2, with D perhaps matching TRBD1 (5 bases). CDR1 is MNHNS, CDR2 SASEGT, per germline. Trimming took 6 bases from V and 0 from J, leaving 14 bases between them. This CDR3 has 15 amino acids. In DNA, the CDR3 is TGTGCCAGCAGCCCTCCGGGGGGACCTAACTATGGCTACACCTTC. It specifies CASSPPGGPNYGYTF.

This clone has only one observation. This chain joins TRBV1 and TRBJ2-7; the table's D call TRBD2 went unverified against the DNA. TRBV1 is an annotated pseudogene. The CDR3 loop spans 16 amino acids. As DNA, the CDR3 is TGCACCAGCAGCCAAGAGAGAGCGGGAGTGAAGAGCGAGCAGTACTTC. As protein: CTSSQERAGVKSEQYF.

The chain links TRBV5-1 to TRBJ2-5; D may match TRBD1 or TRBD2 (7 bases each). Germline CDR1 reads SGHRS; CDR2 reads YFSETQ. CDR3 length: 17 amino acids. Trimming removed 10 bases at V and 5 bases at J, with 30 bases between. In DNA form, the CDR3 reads TGCGCCTCCCAGGTGGGAGGGGGCGCCCCCACGGGGGAGACCCAGTACTTC. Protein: CASQVGGGAPTGETQYF.

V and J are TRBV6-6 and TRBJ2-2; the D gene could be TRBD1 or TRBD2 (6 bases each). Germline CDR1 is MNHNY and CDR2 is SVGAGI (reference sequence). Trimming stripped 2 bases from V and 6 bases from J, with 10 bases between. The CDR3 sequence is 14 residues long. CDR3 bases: TGTGCCAGCAGTTACAGGGGGGCGGCCGGGGAGCTGTTTTTT. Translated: CASSYRGAAGELFF.

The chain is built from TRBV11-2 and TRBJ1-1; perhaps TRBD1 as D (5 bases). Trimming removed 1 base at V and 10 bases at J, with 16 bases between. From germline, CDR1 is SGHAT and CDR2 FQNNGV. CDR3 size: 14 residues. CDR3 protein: CASSLAGAPSLAFF. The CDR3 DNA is TGTGCCAGCAGCTTAGCCGGGGCGCCGAGTCTAGCTTTCTTT. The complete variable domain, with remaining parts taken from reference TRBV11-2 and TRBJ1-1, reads EAGVAQSPRYKIIEKRQSVAFWCNPISGHATLYWYQQILGQGPKLLIQFQNNGVVDDSQLPKDRFSAERLKGVDSTLKIQPAKLEDSAVYLCASSLAGAPSLAFFGQGTRLTVV.

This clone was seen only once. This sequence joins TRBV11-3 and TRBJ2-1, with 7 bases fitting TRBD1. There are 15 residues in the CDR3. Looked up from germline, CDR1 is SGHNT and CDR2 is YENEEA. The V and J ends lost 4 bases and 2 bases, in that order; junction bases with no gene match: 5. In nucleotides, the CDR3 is TGTGCCAGCAGCTCGGACAGGTTAACCTACAATGAGCAGTTCTTC. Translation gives CASSSDRLTYNEQFF.

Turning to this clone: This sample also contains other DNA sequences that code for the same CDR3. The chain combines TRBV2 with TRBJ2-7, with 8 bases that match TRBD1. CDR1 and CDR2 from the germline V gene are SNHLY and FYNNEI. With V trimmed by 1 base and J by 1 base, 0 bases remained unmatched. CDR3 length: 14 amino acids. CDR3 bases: TGTGCCAGCAGTGAAGGACAGGGGTCCTACGAGCAGTACTTC. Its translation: CASSEGQGSYEQYF.

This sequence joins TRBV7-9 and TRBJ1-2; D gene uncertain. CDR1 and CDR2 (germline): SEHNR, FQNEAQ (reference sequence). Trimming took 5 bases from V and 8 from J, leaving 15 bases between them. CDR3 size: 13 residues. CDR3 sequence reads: CASSPTPPEGYTF. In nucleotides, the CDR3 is TGTGCCAGCAGCCCGACGCCTCCGGAGGGCTACACCTTC.

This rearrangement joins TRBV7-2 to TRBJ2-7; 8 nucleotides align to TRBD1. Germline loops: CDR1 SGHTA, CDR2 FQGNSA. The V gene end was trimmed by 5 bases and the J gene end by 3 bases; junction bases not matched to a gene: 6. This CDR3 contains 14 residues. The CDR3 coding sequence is TGTGCCAGCAGCCTTCAGACAGGGGACTACGAGCAGTACTTC. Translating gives CASSLQTGDYEQYF.

The CDR3 DNA follows: TGCAGCGTTGTACCTCGCCAGGGTCACGAGCAGTACTTC. Its translation is CSVVPRQGHEQYF. This chain uses TRBV29-1 with TRBJ2-5; D might be TRBD1 (5 bases). The DNA end is a closer match to TRBJ2-7, so the J assignment may be wrong. Per germline, CDR1 SQVTM and CDR2 ANQGSEA. CDR3 length: 13 amino acids.

The CDR3 bases are TGCGCCAGCAGCCCCATAGGGGGCGAAAACAATTCACCCCTCCACTTT. This encodes CASSPIGGENNSPLHF. The chain combines TRBV5-1 with TRBJ1-6; 7 bases match TRBD1. Germline V gene lookup returns CDR1 SGHRS and CDR2 YFSETQ. This CDR3 spans 16 amino acids. Losses at the gene ends were 4 bases for V and 7 bases for J; bases not matched to a gene: 11.

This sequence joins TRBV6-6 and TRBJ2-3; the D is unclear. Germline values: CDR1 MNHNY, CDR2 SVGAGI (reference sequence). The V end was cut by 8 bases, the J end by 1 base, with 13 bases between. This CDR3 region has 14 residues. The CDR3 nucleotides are TGTGCCAGCTCCAGACGGGTCGGCACAGATACGCAGTATTTT. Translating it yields CASSRRVGTDTQYF.

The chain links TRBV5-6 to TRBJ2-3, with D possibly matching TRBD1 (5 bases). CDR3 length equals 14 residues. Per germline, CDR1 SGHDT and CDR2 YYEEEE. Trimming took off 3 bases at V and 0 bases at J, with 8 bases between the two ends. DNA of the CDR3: TGTGCCAGCAGCTCCAGACAGAGCACAGATACGCAGTATTTT. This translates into CASSSRQSTDTQYF.

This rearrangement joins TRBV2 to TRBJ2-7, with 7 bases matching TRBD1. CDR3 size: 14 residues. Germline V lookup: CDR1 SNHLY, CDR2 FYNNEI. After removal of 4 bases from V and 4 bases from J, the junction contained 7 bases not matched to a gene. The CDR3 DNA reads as TGTGCCAGCAGTGCAGCCGGGACAGCGTACGAGCAGTACTTC. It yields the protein CASSAAGTAYEQYF.

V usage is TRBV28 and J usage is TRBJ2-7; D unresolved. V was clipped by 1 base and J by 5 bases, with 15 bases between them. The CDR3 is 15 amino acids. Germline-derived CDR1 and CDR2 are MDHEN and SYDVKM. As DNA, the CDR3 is TGTGCCAGCAGTTTATCCTCCTTTATACCGCACGAGCAGTACTTC. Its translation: CASSLSSFIPHEQYF.